One TCR beta chain is described in this entry. Repertoires were generated with immunoSEQ multiplex PCR, while TCRdb's copy carries only in-frame clones and drops some. Among about 140,000 clones listed, approximately 84% were seen once. Participant-given clinical history determined each cohort assignment. The CDR3 runs 14 residues. V shed 4 bases and J shed 4 bases, with 14 bases lying between them. In germline, CDR1 is SGHRS, CDR2 YFSETQ. The data derive from a study of blood T cell repertoires in COVID-19. The sample taken for sequencing was PBMCs or T cells enriched from blood (not recorded which). The chain links TRBV5-1 to TRBJ1-1; D unclear. This sequence was found in a woman between 45 and 65 years old with acute COVID-19. The CDR3 is CASSAGWEGTEAFF. The CDR3 nucleotides read TGCGCCAGCAGCGCGGGGTGGGAAGGCACTGAAGCTTTCTTT.